The TCR beta chain under discussion was sequenced for a study of blood T cell repertoires in COVID-19. Data came from immunoSEQ multiplex PCR; TCRdb stores just in-frame clones and leaves some out. The sample has some 110,000 clones, about 89% seen once; the top ten hold about 15%. Germline V gene sequence: CDR1 ENHRY, CDR2 SYGVKD. The V end lost 7 bases, the J end lost 4 bases, and 16 bases lay between the germline ends. The CDR3 has 14 amino acids. The V and J genes are TRBV10-3 and TRBJ1-1, with D perhaps matching TRBD1 (6 bases). Sequencing was carried out using peripheral blood. This clonotype was obtained from a man between 45 and 60 years old with acute or convalescent COVID-19. The CDR3 loop is CAITIGGGFTEAFF. The CDR3 DNA follows: TGTGCCATCACGATAGGGGGGGGTTTCACTGAAGCTTTCTTT.